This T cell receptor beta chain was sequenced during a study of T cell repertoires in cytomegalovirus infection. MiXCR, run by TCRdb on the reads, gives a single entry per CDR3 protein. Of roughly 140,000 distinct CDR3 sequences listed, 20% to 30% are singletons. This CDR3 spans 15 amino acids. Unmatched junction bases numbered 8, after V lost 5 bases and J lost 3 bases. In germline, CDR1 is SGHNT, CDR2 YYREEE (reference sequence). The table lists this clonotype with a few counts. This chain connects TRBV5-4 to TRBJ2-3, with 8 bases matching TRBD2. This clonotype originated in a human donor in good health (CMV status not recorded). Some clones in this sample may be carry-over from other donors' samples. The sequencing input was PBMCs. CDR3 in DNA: TGTGCCAGCAGTTCTCCGGGACTAGAGACAGATACGCAGTATTTT. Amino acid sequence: CASSSPGLETDTQYF.